This TCR beta chain was recorded in a study of regulatory T cells in long-lasting Graves disease. General study findings and limits: Not thyroid tissue but only peripheral blood was studied. Persistent disease favored TRBV28, TRBJ1-2 and TRBJ2-5.

Specified time point: newly diagnosed GD, antithyroid drugs for less than 3 months. Extracted RNA from PBMCs served as the source of the TCR library. In its sample, this clonotype was seen a few times. Its antigen remains unknown. Germline V gives CDR1 LNHDA, CDR2 SQIVND (reference sequence). The V end lost 4 bases, the J end lost 4 bases, and 16 bases lay between the germline ends. The CDR3 has 15 amino acids. Investigators prepared the TCR beta libraries by applying iRepertoire HTBI primers and Arm-PCR of CDR3 regions. TCRdb reprocessed the multiplex PCR reads with MiXCR, giving one entry per CDR3 protein. Of 350,000 to 450,000 distinct CDR3 sequences detected, about 11% appear once; the ten largest clones hold approximately 17%. These data were likewise used in another study, on T cells in Graves' hyperthyroidism and ophthalmopathy. That report notes: Blood also carried most thyroid clonotypes expanded above 0.001.

The sequence came from a woman under 30 with Graves disease. Sequences were derived from peripheral blood mononuclear cells (PBMCs), sampled at new diagnosis, from a patient treated with antithyroid drugs. The V gene is TRBV19, the J gene TRBJ1-2, with D maybe TRBD1 (5 bases). CDR3 coding DNA: TGTGCCAGTAGTACCAAACCCGGGACGACCTATGGCTACACCTTC. Amino acid sequence: CASSTKPGTTYGYTF. Variable domain in full (rest from reference TRBV19 and TRBJ1-2): DGGITQSPKYLFRKEGQNVTLSCEQNLNHDAMYWYRQDPGQGLRLIYYSQIVNDFQKGDIAEGYSVSREKKESFPLTVTSAQKNPTAFYLCASSTKPGTTYGYTFGSGTRLTVV.